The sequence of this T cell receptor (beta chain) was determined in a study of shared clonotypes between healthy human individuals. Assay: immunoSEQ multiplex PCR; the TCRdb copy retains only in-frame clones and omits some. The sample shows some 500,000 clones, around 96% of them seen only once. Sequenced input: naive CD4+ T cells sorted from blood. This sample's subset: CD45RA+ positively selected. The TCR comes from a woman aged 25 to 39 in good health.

CDR3 DNA sequence: TGTGCCAGCAGTGACAGGGCCGATGAGCAGTTCTTC. Translation gives CASSDRADEQFF. The chain has TRBV25-1 and TRBJ2-1; weak D call: TRBD1 (5 bases). Germline V gene data show CDR1 as MGHDK and CDR2 as SYGVNS. The V end was cut by 3 bases, the J end by 8 bases, with 8 bases between. There are 12 residues in the CDR3.